This record concerns one T cell receptor (beta chain) sequence. Its antigen is not known. Produced via immunoSEQ multiplex PCR; TCRdb's table is partial and in-frame only. The sample holds roughly 700,000 clones, approximately 79% seen once. This specimen belongs to a study of shared clonotypes between healthy human individuals. The overall study: There were three CD4 naive, three CD4 memory, two CD8 naive and one CD8 memory plates per donor. Points from the study as a whole: Only blood underwent sampling, and tissue repertoires likely differ.

What was sequenced was memory CD4+ T cells sorted from blood. The subset here: CD45RA-negative fraction. This sequence was found in a woman in her twenties or thirties in good health.

CDR3 DNA: TGTGCCAGCAGTAGCGGGAGGGCCAACAATGAGCAGTTCTTC. The encoded protein is CASSSGRANNEQFF. J is TRBJ2-1 and V is TRBV28; 10 nucleotides line up with TRBD2. The CDR3 has 14 residues. J gave up 5 bases and V 5 bases, and 3 bases lay outside the gene matches. Looked up from germline, CDR1 is MDHEN and CDR2 is SYDVKM.